The next 24 T cell receptor beta chains were all read from a single sample in a study of sequential checkpoint blockade in melanoma (dated by TCRdb to about 2019). Receptor amplification or capture employed the immunoSEQ multiplex PCR assay. Not all clones reach the TCRdb copy of this immuneACCESS table, which keeps in-frame sequences only. Checked studies attribute under half of the gap to unresolved V genes and leave the rest unexplained. The sample records 2,500 or so clones, roughly 26% of which are singletons. The ten largest clonotypes hold 8% to 13% of the sample. Per the publication, the treatment or condition label means: randomized to nivolumab then ipilimumab (arm A) or the reverse (arm B). Sequences were derived from tumor tissue (inferred from file names), sampled from a patient given nivolumab and ipilimumab in sequence. The receptors shown here come from a human donor with melanoma.

By sample fraction, this clone is medium-sized (0.01 to 0.1%). The genes are TRBV11-3 and TRBJ2-3; 9 nucleotides line up with TRBD2. The CDR3 runs to 15 residues. Germline V lookup: CDR1 SGHNT, CDR2 YENEEA. Trimming took 4 bases from V and 1 from J; bases not matched to a gene: 3. Here the CDR3 DNA reads TGTGCCAGCAGCTCTCGGACTAGCGGCACAGATACGCAGTATTTT. This gives the protein CASSSRTSGTDTQYF.

This clone is medium-sized in the sample. The chain links TRBV11-3 to TRBJ2-3; TRBD2 matches at 7 bases. Germline lookup yields CDR1 SGHNT and CDR2 YENEEA. The CDR3 runs to 14 residues. V trimming: 5 bases; J trimming: 4 bases; junction bases outside the gene matches: 6. The CDR3 spells CASSTRLAPDTQYF. In nucleotides, the CDR3 is TGTGCCAGCAGCACCCGACTAGCCCCAGATACGCAGTATTTT.

A word on this clone: The same CDR3 is also encoded by other DNA sequences in this sample. The chain uses TRBV5-1 and TRBJ2-1; D perhaps matches TRBD2 (6 bases). The CDR3 covers 14 residues. Germline lookup yields CDR1 SGHRS and CDR2 YFSETQ. V was cut by 3 bases and J by 4 bases, with 11 bases left in between. As DNA, the CDR3 is TGCGCCAGCAGCTCCGCCGGGGGATACAATGAGCAGTTCTTC. This sequence encodes CASSSAGGYNEQFF. Variable domain in full (rest from reference TRBV5-1 and TRBJ2-1): KAGVTQTPRYLIKTRGQQVTLSCSPISGHRSVSWYQQTPGQGLQFLFEYFSETQRNKGNFPGRFSGRQFSNSRSEMNVSTLELGDSALYLCASSSAGGYNEQFFGPGTRLTVL.

The chain joins TRBV6-8 to TRBJ1-1; no definite D call. CDR1 and CDR2 (germline): MNHGY, SAAAGT. V shed 6 bases and J shed 5 bases, with 10 bases lying between them. This CDR3 region has 12 residues. CDR3 sequence: CASSEAMTEAFF. The CDR3 DNA reads TGTGCCAGCAGCGAGGCCATGACTGAAGCTTTCTTT.

Within the sample, this clone is medium-sized. The V gene is TRBV11-3, the J gene TRBJ1-1, with D maybe TRBD1 (6 bases). The V end lost 4 bases, the J end lost 3 bases, and 15 bases lay between the germline ends. This CDR3 has 15 amino acids. In germline, CDR1 is SGHNT, CDR2 YENEEA. The DNA for the CDR3 is TGTGCCAGCAGCTCTCACCTAGGGGGGGACACTGAAGCTTTCTTT. Translation: CASSSHLGGDTEAFF. Drawing the rest from reference TRBV11-3 and TRBJ1-1, the complete variable domain is EAGVVQSPRYKIIEKKQPVAFWCNPISGHNTLYWYLQNLGQGPELLIRYENEEAVDDSQLPKDRFSAERLKGVDSTLKIQPAELGDSAVYLCASSSHLGGDTEAFFGQGTRLTVV.

The chain uses TRBV18 and TRBJ1-2; TRBD1 aligns across 7 bases. This CDR3 contains 12 residues. From germline, CDR1 is KGHSH and CDR2 LQKENI. The V gene end was trimmed by 5 bases and the J gene end by 6 bases; junction bases not matched to a gene: 3. The CDR3 sequence: CASSSTGNGYTF. The CDR3 nucleotides are TGTGCCAGCTCATCGACAGGGAATGGCTACACCTTC.

The rearrangement links TRBV15 to TRBJ2-5; 7 bases map to TRBD1. Germline assignment: CDR1 LNHNV and CDR2 YYDKDF (reference sequence). The junction had 3 bases not matched to a gene; V was cut back by 1 base and J by 1 base. The CDR3 is 15 residues long. CDR3 region: CATSRVTGAQETQYF. In DNA, the CDR3 is TGTGCCACCAGCAGAGTTACAGGGGCCCAAGAGACCCAGTACTTC.

The gene calls are TRBV6-8 and TRBJ1-5; 7 bases match TRBD1. The germline gives CDR1 MNHGY, CDR2 SAAAGT. Trimming took 5 bases from V and 7 from J; bases not matched to a gene: 8. This CDR3 spans 14 amino acids. The CDR3 DNA reads as TGTGCCAGCAGTCCTCAGGGAGGGGGCCAGCCCCAGCATTTT. It codes for CASSPQGGGQPQHF.

This chain uses TRBV5-1 with TRBJ1-3, with D maybe TRBD1 (5 bases). Trimming shortened V by 0 bases and J by 2 bases, and 6 bases separated the two germline ends. This CDR3 spans 14 amino acids. Germline V gene lookup returns CDR1 SGHRS and CDR2 YFSETQ. CDR3 DNA: TGCGCCAGCAGCTTGGGGGGCGCTGGAAACACCATATATTTT. This encodes CASSLGGAGNTIYF.

The gene calls are TRBV9 and TRBJ2-7, with D unclear. Deletions cut 5 bases from V and 4 bases from J, with 10 bases between. Germline CDR1 SGDLS, CDR2 YYNGEE. The CDR3 runs to 12 residues. The CDR3 DNA reads as TGTGCCAGCAGTGAGAATACTTACGAGCAGTACGTC. As protein: CASSENTYEQYV.

This clone is labeled as medium-sized. A junction boundary mismatches the germline segment, possibly from a read error. The chain joins TRBV11-3 to TRBJ1-2; no reliable D call. Germline CDR1 is SGHNT and CDR2 is YENEEA. This CDR3 comprises 14 residues. The CDR3 DNA is TGTGCCAGCAGCCCCCCGTGGGGTGACTACGGCTACACCTTC. It specifies CASSPPWGDYGYTF. The full variable domain, completed using reference TRBV11-3 and TRBJ1-2, is EAGVVQSPRYKIIEKKQPVAFWCNPISGHNTLYWYLQNLGQGPELLIRYENEEAVDDSQLPKDRFSAERLKGVDSTLKIQPAELGDSAVYLCASSPPWGDYGYTFGSGTRLTVV.

The chain is built from TRBV6-8 and TRBJ1-1, with D tentatively TRBD1 (5 bases). The CDR3 is made up of 13 amino acids. The germline gives CDR1 MNHGY, CDR2 SAAAGT. The V end lost 3 bases, the J end lost 6 bases, and 11 bases lay between the germline ends. The CDR3 DNA follows: TGTGCCAGCAGTTATGGGCTAGGGGCTGAAGCTTTCTTT. Translation gives CASSYGLGAEAFF.

The chain has TRBV11-3 and TRBJ2-1, with TRBD2 identical over 7 bases. V lost 5 bases, J lost 7 bases, and 8 bases stayed unmatched. There are 14 residues in the CDR3. Germline CDR1 and CDR2: SGHNT and YENEEA. CDR3 loop: CASSVIGGTNEQFF. In DNA, the CDR3 is TGTGCCAGCAGCGTCATCGGGGGGACGAATGAGCAGTTCTTC. Drawing the rest from reference TRBV11-3 and TRBJ2-1, the complete variable domain is EAGVVQSPRYKIIEKKQPVAFWCNPISGHNTLYWYLQNLGQGPELLIRYENEEAVDDSQLPKDRFSAERLKGVDSTLKIQPAELGDSAVYLCASSVIGGTNEQFFGPGTRLTVL.

This clone has a handful of counts. V usage is TRBV6-1 and J usage is TRBJ1-4; 7 bases line up with TRBD1. The V gene's germline CDR1 is MNHNS and CDR2 SASEGT. This CDR3 is built from 20 residues. J was trimmed by 2 bases and V by 1 base; bases with no gene match: 16. This chain's CDR3 is CASSEEASHWDRPTNEKLFF. In nucleotides, the CDR3 is TGTGCCAGCAGTGAAGAGGCCTCCCACTGGGACAGACCCACTAATGAAAAACTGTTTTTT.

The chain links TRBV25-1 to TRBJ1-2, with D possibly being TRBD1 (6 bases). The germline CDR1 and CDR2 sequences are MGHDK and SYGVNS. V lost 3 bases, J lost 10 bases, and 18 bases lay in between. This CDR3 is built from 14 residues. DNA of the CDR3: TGTGCCAGCAGTGACTCACAGGGTGGCAAGGACTACACCTTC. Translated: CASSDSQGGKDYTF.

This clone was recorded a few times. The chain carries TRBV6-8 and TRBJ1-2; tentative D call: TRBD1 (5 bases). V lost 7 bases to trimming and J lost 7 bases, with 22 bases between them. The CDR3 contains 15 residues. Germline V CDR1 and CDR2: MNHGY, SAAAGT. CDR3 nucleotide sequence: TGTGCCAGCATCCGCAGGGAAGAGGGCCCGGGTGGCTACACCTTC. Its translation: CASIRREEGPGGYTF.

Sample share makes this clone large. V is TRBV11-3 and J is TRBJ2-4; D gene unclear. The ends were cut back, 2 bases at V and 2 bases at J, with 10 bases in the middle. Germline V gives CDR1 SGHNT, CDR2 YENEEA. There are 15 residues in the CDR3. CDR3 region: CASSLSGTPKNIQYF. The CDR3 DNA follows: TGTGCCAGCAGCTTATCTGGCACCCCCAAAAACATTCAGTACTTC.

A few counts support this clone. This chain uses TRBV28 with TRBJ1-2; the match to TRBD1 covers 8 bases. Germline V gene sequence: CDR1 MDHEN, CDR2 SYDVKM. After removal of 7 bases from V and 6 bases from J, the junction contained 10 bases not matched to a gene. The CDR3 is 14 amino acids. CDR3 amino acids: CASILAGGADGYTF. Here the CDR3 DNA reads TGTGCCAGCATTCTAGCAGGGGGCGCCGATGGCTACACCTTC.

This clone appeared a few times. The rearrangement joins TRBV6-7 to TRBJ2-2; 7 nucleotides match TRBD1. TRBV6-7 is sorted into the ORF group, with uncertain function. V lost 10 bases, J lost 1 base, and 9 bases stayed unmatched. This CDR3 is 15 amino acids long. The CDR3 loop reads CANSDRSLNTGELFF. CDR3 nucleotide sequence: TGTGCCAACTCGGACAGGTCCTTGAACACCGGGGAGCTGTTTTTT.

The chain combines TRBV9 with TRBJ2-7; D is undetermined. The CDR3 spans 15 residues. Germline assignment: CDR1 SGDLS and CDR2 YYNGEE. Trimming left V 3 bases short and J 5 bases short, with 18 bases between. The CDR3 protein is CASSASWASPHEQYF. DNA of the CDR3: TGTGCCAGCAGCGCCTCGTGGGCCTCGCCCCACGAGCAGTACTTC.

The chain is built from TRBV11-3 and TRBJ2-4, with D perhaps given as TRBD1 or TRBD2 (5 bases each). The CDR3 loop spans 17 amino acids. Trimming shortened V by 5 bases and J by 7 bases, and 24 bases separated the two germline ends. The germline gives CDR1 SGHNT, CDR2 YENEEA. CDR3 sequence: CASSIEGSGRNRNIQYF. For the CDR3, the DNA is TGTGCCAGCAGCATCGAGGGGAGTGGCAGGAACCGTAACATTCAGTACTTC.

This clone was found a few times. The chain couples TRBV19 to TRBJ2-1; the match to TRBD2 covers 10 bases. With 6 bases clipped from V and 4 bases from J, the junction kept 6 bases outside the gene matches. The CDR3 length is 15 residues. CDR1 LNHDA and CDR2 SQIVND come from the germline V gene (reference sequence). For the CDR3, the DNA is TGTGCCAGTAGCTTAGCGGGAGGACCTTACAATGAGCAGTTCTTC. Protein sequence: CASSLAGGPYNEQFF.

The V gene is TRBV19, the J gene TRBJ2-1; no firm D call. The germline V gene encodes CDR1 LNHDA and CDR2 SQIVND (reference sequence). V dropped 6 bases and J dropped 0 bases, with 12 bases sitting between them. CDR3 length: 15 amino acids. DNA of the CDR3: TGTGCCAGTAGACTATTTGTTGACTCCTACAATGAGCAGTTCTTC. Encoded protein: CASRLFVDSYNEQFF.

This clone occurred a few times. This rearrangement joins TRBV6-8 to TRBJ2-5; 11 nucleotides match TRBD2. V lost 5 bases, J lost 2 bases, and 4 bases stayed unmatched. Germline assignment: CDR1 MNHGY and CDR2 SAAAGT. The CDR3 spans 15 residues. The DNA of the CDR3 is TGTGCCAGCAGTGGACTAGCGGGCTCTCAAGAGACCCAGTACTTC. The encoded protein is CASSGLAGSQETQYF.